This TCR beta chain is drawn from a study of response to subunit inactivated influenza vaccine (dated by TCRdb to between 2017 and 2018). About the full investigation: To follow how T cells responded to a trivalent subunit inactivated influenza vaccine, the researchers relied on deep quantitative profiling of the T cell receptor repertoire. Study-wide findings and limitations: It was suggested by the authors that each seasonal influenza vaccination may recruit only a limited number of new T cells.

The library was produced with RT-PCR. The sample was run on an Illumina HiSeq 2500. TCRdb reprocessing: public reads trimmed at Q25 with fastp, clones called with MiXCR, in-frame beta chains kept. CDR3 protein duplicates are merged, each entry listing the most common genes and DNA. The sample table lists roughly 650,000 distinct CDR3 sequences, roughly 14% of them with a count of one. In total, the top ten clones hold around a tenth of the sample. Trimming leaves V shorter by 7 bases and J shorter by 7 bases, with the junction holding 16 bases beyond the gene matches. Looking up the germline V gene yields CDR1 SQVTM and CDR2 ANQGSEA. The CDR3 measures 16 amino acids from cysteine to phenylalanine. The kept DNA is CDR3 alone, 48 bases in frame from the first base. This clonotype was recorded a few times. Its antigen remains unidentified. The sample holds no much larger clone one base away, and base qualities are not on file.

The receptor was isolated from a man aged 45-65 years who received an inactivated influenza vaccine. Donor details come from another sample of the same person, matched by shared clones. The sample here was PBMCs from blood, taken 11 to 12 days after vaccination. Recombination linked TRBV29-1 to TRBJ2-3, and 11 junctional nucleotides match TRBD2. The nucleotide sequence is TGCAGCGCAGTCCGGCTAGCGGGAGGTCCCTTGAATACGCAGTATTTT. This translates into CSAVRLAGGPLNTQYF.